This TCR beta chain was retrieved from a study of blood T cell repertoires in COVID-19. The authors' processing: Estimates of nucleated cell counts were drawn from the amplification of reference gene primers. Assay used: immunoSEQ multiplex PCR; TCRdb lists only in-frame clones, some missing. Clonal size and the V and J genes are those of that table, whereas D and trimming came from the DNA. The sample lists some 160,000 clones, around 77% occurring once. CDR3 length equals 15 residues. CDR1 MNHEY and CDR2 SMNVEV come from the germline V gene (reference sequence). Deletions cut 3 bases from V and 3 bases from J, with 14 bases between.

The sequenced sample consisted of peripheral blood. The TCR was taken from a man between 65 and 79 years old with active or convalescent COVID-19. The chain uses TRBV27 and TRBJ1-2, with D possibly being TRBD1 (6 bases). The CDR3 DNA is TGTGCCAGCAGTTTGGGGGCGGGGGTAGACTATGGCTACACCTTC. Translation gives CASSLGAGVDYGYTF.